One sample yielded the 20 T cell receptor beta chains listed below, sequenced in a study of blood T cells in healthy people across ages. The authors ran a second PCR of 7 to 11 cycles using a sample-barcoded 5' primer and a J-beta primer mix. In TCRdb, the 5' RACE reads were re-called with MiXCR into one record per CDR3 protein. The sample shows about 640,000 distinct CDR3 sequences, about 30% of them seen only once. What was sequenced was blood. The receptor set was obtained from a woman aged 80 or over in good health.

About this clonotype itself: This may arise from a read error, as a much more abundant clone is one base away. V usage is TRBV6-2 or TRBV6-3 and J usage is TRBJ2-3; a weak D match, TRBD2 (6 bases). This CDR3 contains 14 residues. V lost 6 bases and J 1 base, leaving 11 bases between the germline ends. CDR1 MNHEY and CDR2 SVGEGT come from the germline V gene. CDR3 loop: CASRGRPGTDTQYF. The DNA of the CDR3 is TGTGCCAGCAGGGGGAGGCCCGGCACAGATACGCAGTATTTT.

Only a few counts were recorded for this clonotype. In DNA, the CDR3 is TGTGCCAGCAGCCAAGAAAAACTGGCAGACTATGGCTACACCTTC. Translated, it gives CASSQEKLADYGYTF. This sequence joins TRBV4-2 and TRBJ1-2; D ambiguous. V gave up 0 bases and J gave up 3 bases, with 11 bases separating them. This CDR3 has 15 residues. CDR1 is LGHNA, CDR2 YNFKEQ, per germline.

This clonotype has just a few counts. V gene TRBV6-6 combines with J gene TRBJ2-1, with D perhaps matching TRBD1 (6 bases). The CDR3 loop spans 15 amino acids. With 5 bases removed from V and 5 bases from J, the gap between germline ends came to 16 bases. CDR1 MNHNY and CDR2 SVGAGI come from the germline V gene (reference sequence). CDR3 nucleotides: TGTGCCAGCAGTAAGGGGACATATCGTAACAATGAGCAGTTCTTC. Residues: CASSKGTYRNNEQFF.

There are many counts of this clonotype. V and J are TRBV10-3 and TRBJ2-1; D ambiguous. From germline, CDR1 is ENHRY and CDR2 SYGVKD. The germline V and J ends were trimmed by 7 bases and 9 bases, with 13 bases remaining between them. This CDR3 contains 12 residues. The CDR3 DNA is TGTGCCATCAAACGCCACGAGGCTGAGCAGTTCTTC. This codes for CAIKRHEAEQFF.

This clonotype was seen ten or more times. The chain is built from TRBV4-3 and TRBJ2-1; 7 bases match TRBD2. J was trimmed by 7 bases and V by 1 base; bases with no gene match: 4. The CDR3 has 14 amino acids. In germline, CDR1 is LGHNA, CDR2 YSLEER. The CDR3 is CASSQVLAWNEQFF. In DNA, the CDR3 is TGCGCCAGCAGCCAAGTACTAGCGTGGAATGAGCAGTTCTTC.

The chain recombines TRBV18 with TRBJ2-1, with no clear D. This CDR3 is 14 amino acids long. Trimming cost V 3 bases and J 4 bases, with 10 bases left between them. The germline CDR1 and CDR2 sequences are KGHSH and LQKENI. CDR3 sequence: CASSPGGFYNEQFF. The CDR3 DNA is TGTGCCAGCTCACCCGGTGGCTTTTACAATGAGCAGTTCTTC.

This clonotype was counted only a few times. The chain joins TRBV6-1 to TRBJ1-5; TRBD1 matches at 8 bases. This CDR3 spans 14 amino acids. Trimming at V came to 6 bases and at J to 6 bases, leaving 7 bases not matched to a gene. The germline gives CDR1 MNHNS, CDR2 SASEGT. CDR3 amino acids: CASRDRAGFQPQHF. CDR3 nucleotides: TGTGCCAGCAGGGACAGGGCGGGCTTTCAGCCCCAGCATTTT.

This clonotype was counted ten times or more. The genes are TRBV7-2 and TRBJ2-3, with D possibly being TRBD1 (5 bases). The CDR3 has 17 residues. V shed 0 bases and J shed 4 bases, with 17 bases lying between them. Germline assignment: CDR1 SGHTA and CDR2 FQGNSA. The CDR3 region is CASSLAPPGYFSDTQYF. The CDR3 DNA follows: TGTGCCAGCAGCTTAGCTCCCCCAGGGTACTTCTCAGATACGCAGTATTTT.

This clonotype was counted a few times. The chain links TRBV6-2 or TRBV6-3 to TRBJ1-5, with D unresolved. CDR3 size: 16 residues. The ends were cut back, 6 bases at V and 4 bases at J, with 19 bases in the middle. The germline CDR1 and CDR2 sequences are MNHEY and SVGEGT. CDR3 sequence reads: CASSRSRVRYNQPQHF. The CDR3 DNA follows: TGTGCCAGCAGCCGAAGTCGGGTTAGGTATAATCAGCCCCAGCATTTT.

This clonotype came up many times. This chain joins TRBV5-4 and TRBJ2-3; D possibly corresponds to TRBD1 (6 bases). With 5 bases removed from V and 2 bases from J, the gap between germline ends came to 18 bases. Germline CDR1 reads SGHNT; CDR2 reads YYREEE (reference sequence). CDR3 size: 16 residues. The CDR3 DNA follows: TGTGCCAGCAGACAGGGACCTTTCCAATACACAGATACGCAGTATTTT. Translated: CASRQGPFQYTDTQYF.

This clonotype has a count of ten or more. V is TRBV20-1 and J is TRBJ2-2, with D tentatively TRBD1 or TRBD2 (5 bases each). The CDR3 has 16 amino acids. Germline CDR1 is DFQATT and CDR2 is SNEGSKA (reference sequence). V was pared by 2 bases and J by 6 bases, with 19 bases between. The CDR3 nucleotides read TGCAGTGCTAGATCCTCGGGGCACCCCCTGGCCGGGGAGCTGTTTTTT. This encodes CSARSSGHPLAGELFF.

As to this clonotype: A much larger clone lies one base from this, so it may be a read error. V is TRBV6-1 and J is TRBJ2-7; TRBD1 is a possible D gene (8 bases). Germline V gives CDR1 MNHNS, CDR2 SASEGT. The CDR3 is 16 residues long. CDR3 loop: CACSEAYRGGPYEQYF. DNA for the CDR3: TGTGCCTGCAGTGAAGCATACAGGGGGGGCCCCTACGAGCAGTACTTC.

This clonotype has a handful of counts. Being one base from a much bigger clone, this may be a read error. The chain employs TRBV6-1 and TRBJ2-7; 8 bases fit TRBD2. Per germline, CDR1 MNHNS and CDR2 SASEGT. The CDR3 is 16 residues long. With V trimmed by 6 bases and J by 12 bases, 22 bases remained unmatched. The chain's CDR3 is CASRTPGRGGQETRYF. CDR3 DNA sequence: TGTGCCAGCAGGACCCCTGGTCGGGGGGGACAAGAGACCCGGTACTTC.

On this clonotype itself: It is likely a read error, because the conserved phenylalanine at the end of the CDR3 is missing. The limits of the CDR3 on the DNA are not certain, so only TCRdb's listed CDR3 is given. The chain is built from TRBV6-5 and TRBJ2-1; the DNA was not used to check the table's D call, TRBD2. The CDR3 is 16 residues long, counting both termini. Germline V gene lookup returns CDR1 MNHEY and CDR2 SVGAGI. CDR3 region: CASGYLRGGDGHTFGS.

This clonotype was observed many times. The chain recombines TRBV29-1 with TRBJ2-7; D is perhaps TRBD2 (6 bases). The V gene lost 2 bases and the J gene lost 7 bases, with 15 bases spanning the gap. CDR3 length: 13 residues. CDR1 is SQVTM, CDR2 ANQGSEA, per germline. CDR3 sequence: CSVEWRDPREQYF. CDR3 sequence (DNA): TGCAGCGTTGAATGGCGGGACCCGAGGGAGCAGTACTTC.

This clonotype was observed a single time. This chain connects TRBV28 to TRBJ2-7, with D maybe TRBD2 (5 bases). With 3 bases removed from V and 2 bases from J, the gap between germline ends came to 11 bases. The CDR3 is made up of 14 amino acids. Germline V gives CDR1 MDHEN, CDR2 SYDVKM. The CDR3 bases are TGTGCCAGCAGTTTTGAGGGAGTCGCCTACGAGCAGTACTTC. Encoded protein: CASSFEGVAYEQYF.

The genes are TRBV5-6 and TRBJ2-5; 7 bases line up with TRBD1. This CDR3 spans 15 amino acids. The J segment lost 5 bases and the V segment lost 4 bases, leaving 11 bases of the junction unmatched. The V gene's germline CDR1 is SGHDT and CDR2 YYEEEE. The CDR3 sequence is CASSDTGTQGETQYF. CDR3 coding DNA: TGTGCCAGCAGCGACACAGGAACACAGGGGGAGACCCAGTACTTC.

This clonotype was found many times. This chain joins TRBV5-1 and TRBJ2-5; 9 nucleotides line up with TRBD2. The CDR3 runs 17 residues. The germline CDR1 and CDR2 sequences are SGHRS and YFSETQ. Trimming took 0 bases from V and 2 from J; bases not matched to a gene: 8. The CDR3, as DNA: TGCGCCAGCAGCTTGGGTCCCAGCGGGGGGCTACAAGAGACCCAGTACTTC. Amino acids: CASSLGPSGGLQETQYF.

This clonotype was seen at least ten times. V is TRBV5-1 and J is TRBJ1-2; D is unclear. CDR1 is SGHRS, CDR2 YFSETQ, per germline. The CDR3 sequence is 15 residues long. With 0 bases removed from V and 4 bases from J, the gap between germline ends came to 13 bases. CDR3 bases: TGCGCCAGCAGCTTGGATTGGGCTCGCGTCTATGGCTACACCTTC. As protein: CASSLDWARVYGYTF. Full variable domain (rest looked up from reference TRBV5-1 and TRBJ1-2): KAGVTQTPRYLIKTRGQQVTLSCSPISGHRSVSWYQQTPGQGLQFLFEYFSETQRNKGNFPGRFSGRQFSNSRSEMNVSTLELGDSALYLCASSLDWARVYGYTFGSGTRLTVV.

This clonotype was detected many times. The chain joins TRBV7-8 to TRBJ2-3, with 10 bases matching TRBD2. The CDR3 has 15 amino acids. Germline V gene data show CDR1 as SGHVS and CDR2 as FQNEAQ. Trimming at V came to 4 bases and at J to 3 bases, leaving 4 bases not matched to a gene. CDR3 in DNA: TGTGCCAGCAGCTACGGGACTAGCGATACAGATACGCAGTATTTT. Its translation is CASSYGTSDTDTQYF. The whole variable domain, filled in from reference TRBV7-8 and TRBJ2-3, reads GAGVSQSPRYKVAKRGQDVALRCDPISGHVSLFWYQQALGQGPEFLTYFQNEAQLDKSGLPSDRFFAERPEGSVSTLKIQRTQQEDSAVYLCASSYGTSDTDTQYFGPGTRLTVL.